This TCR beta chain was sequenced in a study of CD8 T cells in Susac syndrome. General study findings and limits: That the number of individuals in its TCR sequencing and HLA analysis was relatively small was acknowledged by the study.

The authors sequenced TCR beta from blood CD8+ and CD4+ T cells. Controls were healthy donors (matched for age and sex). Germline V lookup: CDR1 LNHDA, CDR2 SQIVND (reference sequence). Trimming pared 7 bases from V and 5 bases from J, leaving 11 bases between. CDR3 length: 12 residues. With random hexamers, roughly 0.45 to 1 ug RNA was reverse transcribed. The CDR3 of TCR beta was amplified by immunoSEQ multiplex PCR across 54 Vbeta and 13 Jbeta. MiXCR, run by TCRdb on the immunoSEQ multiplex PCR reads, gives a single entry per CDR3 protein. The data contain more than 95,000 distinct CDR3 sequences, approximately 96% of them singletons. Concerning this clonotype: Its antigen is undetermined.

This sequence was found in a human donor in good health. The sample comprised CD4+ T cells from PBMCs. The V call is TRBV19, the J call TRBJ2-5, with a tentative D call TRBD2 (6 bases). In DNA, the CDR3 is TGTGCCAGTACGGGGGTGGGGGAGACCCAGTACTTC. Amino acids: CASTGVGETQYF. Based on the CDR3 plus reference TRBV19 and TRBJ2-5, the full variable domain is DGGITQSPKYLFRKEGQNVTLSCEQNLNHDAMYWYRQDPGQGLRLIYYSQIVNDFQKGDIAEGYSVSREKKESFPLTVTSAQKNPTAFYLCASTGVGETQYFGPGTRLLVL.